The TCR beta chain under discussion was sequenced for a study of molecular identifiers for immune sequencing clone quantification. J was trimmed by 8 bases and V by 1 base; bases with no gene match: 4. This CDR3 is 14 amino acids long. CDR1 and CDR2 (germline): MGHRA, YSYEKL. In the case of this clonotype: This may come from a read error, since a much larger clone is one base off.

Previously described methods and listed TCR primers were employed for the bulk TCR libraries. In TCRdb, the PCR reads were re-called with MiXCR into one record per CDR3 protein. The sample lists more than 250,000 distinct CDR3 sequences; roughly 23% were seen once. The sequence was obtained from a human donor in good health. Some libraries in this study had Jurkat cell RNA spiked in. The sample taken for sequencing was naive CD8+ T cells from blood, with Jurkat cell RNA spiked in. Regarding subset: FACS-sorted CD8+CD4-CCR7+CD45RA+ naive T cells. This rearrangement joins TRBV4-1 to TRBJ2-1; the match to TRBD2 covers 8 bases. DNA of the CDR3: TGCGCCAGCAGCCAAGCGGGACTAGGCGATGAGCAGTTCTTC. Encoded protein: CASSQAGLGDEQFF.